The clone carrying this TCR beta chain has ten or more counts. What it binds is not known. These data are taken from a study of read filtering for tumor transcriptome and immune sequencing. From 300 to 450 ng of RNA, a library with molecular barcoded alpha/delta and beta/gamma adaptors was made. MiXCR was run by TCRdb on the reads, yielding one entry per CDR3 protein. The sample carries 94,000 or so distinct CDR3 sequences, 9% to 15% recorded once. Notes on the study in general: Roughly 80% of IR-seq clonotypes had one read, totaling 3% to 4% of reads; RNA-seq: approximately 73% and 42%.

Between the trimmed V and J ends, which lost 7 bases and 2 bases, there was a span of 28 bases. The CDR3 has 18 residues. Germline CDR1 SQVTM, CDR2 ANQGSEA. This sequence was found in a donor at least 40 years old with multiple myeloma. The chain links TRBV29-1 to TRBJ2-3; D perhaps matches TRBD2 (5 bases). Sequenced sample: a population of CD138-negative cells sorted from bone marrow. The CDR3 sequence: CSASTRERPQNITDTQYF. Here the CDR3 DNA reads TGCAGCGCAAGTACTAGGGAGCGTCCTCAAAACATCACAGATACGCAGTATTTT.